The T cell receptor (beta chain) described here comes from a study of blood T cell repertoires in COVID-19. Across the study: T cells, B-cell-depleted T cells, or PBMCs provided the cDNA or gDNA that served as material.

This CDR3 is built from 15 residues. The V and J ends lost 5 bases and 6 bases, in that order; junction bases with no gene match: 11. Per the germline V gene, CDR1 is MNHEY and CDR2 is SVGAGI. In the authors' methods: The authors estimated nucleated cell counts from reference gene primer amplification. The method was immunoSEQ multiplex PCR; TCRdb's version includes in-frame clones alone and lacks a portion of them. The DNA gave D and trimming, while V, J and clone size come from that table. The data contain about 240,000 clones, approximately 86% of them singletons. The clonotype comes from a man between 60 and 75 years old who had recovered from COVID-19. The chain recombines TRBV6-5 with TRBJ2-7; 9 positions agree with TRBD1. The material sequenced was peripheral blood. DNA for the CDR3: TGTGCCAGCAGTCGACTCACCGGGACAGGGTTCGAGCAGTACTTC. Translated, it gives CASSRLTGTGFEQYF.